Listed below are T cell receptor beta chains from one sample, sequenced in a study of T-cell memory formation after mild COVID-19. TCRdb fed the 5' RACE reads into MiXCR, producing one record per CDR3 protein. The sample has approximately 350,000 distinct CDR3 sequences; 10% to 15% are singletons. The sequencing sample was made of PBMCs or a T cell subset sorted from them (not recorded which). These receptors were obtained from a man aged 18 to 29 who had mild COVID-19 (a few samples of this study predate the infection). Cell type and time point are not known. Each CDR3 is given with its conserved first and last residue. The D gene is left open where the match is weak. Size values are once, few and many counts, or a class for expanded clones, and some rows have none.

abundance: few
j_gene: TRBJ2-7
d_gene: TRBD1
v_gene: TRBV6-2/TRBV6-3
CDR3nt: TGTGCCAGCAGTTTACCCGGGACAGGGTTCTACGAGCAGTACTTC
CDR3aa: CASSLPGTGFYEQYF

abundance: .
j_gene: TRBJ2-5
d_gene: .
v_gene: TRBV7-6
CDR3nt: TGTGCCAGCAGCTGGGCCGAGGGGACCCAGTACTTC
CDR3aa: CASSWAEGTQYF

abundance: few
j_gene: TRBJ1-3
d_gene: TRBD1
v_gene: TRBV4-1
CDR3nt: TGCGCCAGCAGCCAAGAAAGACAGGGGAGCTCTGGAAACACCATATATTTT
CDR3aa: CASSQERQGSSGNTIYF

abundance: many
j_gene: TRBJ1-2
d_gene: .
v_gene: TRBV2
CDR3nt: TGTGCCAGCAGCCTCCCAACTAACTATGGCTACACCTTC
CDR3aa: CASSLPTNYGYTF

abundance: .
j_gene: TRBJ2-1
d_gene: TRBD2
v_gene: TRBV4-1
CDR3nt: TGCGCCAGCAGCAGCGTTGAGCGGGGTTACAATGAGCAGTTCTTC
CDR3aa: CASSSVERGYNEQFF

abundance: few
j_gene: TRBJ1-5
d_gene: .
v_gene: TRBV19
CDR3nt: TGTGCCAGTACCCTAAGGGGAGGACTGGGGAATCAGCCCCAGCATTTT
CDR3aa: CASTLRGGLGNQPQHF

abundance: few
j_gene: TRBJ1-2
d_gene: .
v_gene: TRBV6-5
CDR3nt: TGTGCCAGCGGTCCTCGGGGCGGTGGCTACACCTTC
CDR3aa: CASGPRGGGYTF

abundance: .
j_gene: TRBJ2-2
d_gene: .
v_gene: TRBV12-3/TRBV12-4
CDR3nt: TGTGCCAGCAGAGTCAACACCCCCGGGGAGCTGTTTTTT
CDR3aa: CASRVNTPGELFF

abundance: .
j_gene: TRBJ1-5
d_gene: .
v_gene: TRBV12-3/TRBV12-4
CDR3nt: TGTGCCAGCAGCCCCTGGAATCAGCCCCAGCATTTT
CDR3aa: CASSPWNQPQHF

abundance: once
j_gene: TRBJ1-5
d_gene: .
v_gene: TRBV28
CDR3nt: TGTGCCAGCACTACACAGGTTGGCCTCAGGACCCAGCATTTT
CDR3aa: CASTTQVGLRTQHF

abundance: .
j_gene: TRBJ2-3
d_gene: TRBD2
v_gene: TRBV20-1
CDR3nt: TGCAGTGCTAGGGGACTAGCGGGGGACTCAGATACGCAGTATTTT
CDR3aa: CSARGLAGDSDTQYF

abundance: .
j_gene: TRBJ2-3
d_gene: TRBD2
v_gene: TRBV20-1
CDR3nt: TGCAGTGTCGACGGGGGGGCCACAGATACGCAGTATTTT
CDR3aa: CSVDGGATDTQYF

abundance: few
j_gene: TRBJ2-3
d_gene: .
v_gene: TRBV5-4
CDR3nt: TGTGCCAGCAGCTTGGACGGACCCACAGATACGCAGTATTTT
CDR3aa: CASSLDGPTDTQYF

abundance: .
j_gene: TRBJ2-4
d_gene: .
v_gene: TRBV27
CDR3nt: TGTGCCAGCAGTTTTACAGGGACGGAAAACATTCAGTACTTC
CDR3aa: CASSFTGTENIQYF

abundance: .
j_gene: TRBJ1-1
d_gene: .
v_gene: TRBV4-2
CDR3nt: TGTGCCAGCAGCCAGAGCTCGGGGGTTACCACTGAAGCTTTCTTT
CDR3aa: CASSQSSGVTTEAFF

abundance: many
j_gene: TRBJ2-7
d_gene: .
v_gene: TRBV11-1
CDR3nt: TGTGCCAGCAGCTTAGCTGGGCCCTACGAGCAGTACTTC
CDR3aa: CASSLAGPYEQYF

abundance: .
j_gene: TRBJ2-7
d_gene: TRBD1
v_gene: TRBV7-9
CDR3nt: TGTGCCAGCAGTCCCCCTCCGGGACAGGGGGCGGACTCCTACGAGCAGTACTTC
CDR3aa: CASSPPPGQGADSYEQYF

abundance: few
j_gene: TRBJ1-1
d_gene: .
v_gene: TRBV5-5
CDR3nt: TGTGCCAGCAGCTTGCAGGGGCTGGGGGCTTTCTTT
CDR3aa: CASSLQGLGAFF

abundance: few
j_gene: TRBJ2-7
d_gene: .
v_gene: TRBV25-1
CDR3nt: TGTGCCAGCAGTGAATATAACTACGAGCAGTACTTC
CDR3aa: CASSEYNYEQYF

abundance: .
j_gene: TRBJ2-3
d_gene: .
v_gene: TRBV12-3/TRBV12-4
CDR3nt: TGTGCCAGCAGTTTTGATCGTTTAGCAACCGGCACAGATACGCAGTATTTT
CDR3aa: CASSFDRLATGTDTQYF

abundance: .
j_gene: TRBJ2-2
d_gene: .
v_gene: TRBV9
CDR3nt: TGTGCCAGCAGCGTAGAAGGGGGGCTCACCGGGGAGCTGTTTTTT
CDR3aa: CASSVEGGLTGELFF

abundance: few
j_gene: TRBJ2-6
d_gene: .
v_gene: TRBV7-9
CDR3nt: TGTGCCAGCAGCCCGGACTACCAAACCCCTCTCTCTGGGGCCAACGTCCTGACTTTC
CDR3aa: CASSPDYQTPLSGANVLTF

abundance: few
j_gene: TRBJ1-5
d_gene: .
v_gene: TRBV2
CDR3nt: TGTGCCAGCGGCCCGAGGGGTTACAATCAGCCCCAGCATTTT
CDR3aa: CASGPRGYNQPQHF

abundance: many
j_gene: TRBJ2-2
d_gene: .
v_gene: TRBV24-1
CDR3nt: TGTGCCACCAGTGATTCCGGGGAGCTGTTTTTT
CDR3aa: CATSDSGELFF

abundance: .
j_gene: TRBJ2-3
d_gene: .
v_gene: TRBV20-1
CDR3nt: TGCAGTGCTAGGGCGGCGCCTCGCACAGATACGCAGTATTTT
CDR3aa: CSARAAPRTDTQYF

abundance: few
j_gene: TRBJ2-6
d_gene: .
v_gene: TRBV5-1
CDR3nt: TGCGCCAGCAGACCCGAGGACTCTGGGGCCAACGTCCTGACTTTC
CDR3aa: CASRPEDSGANVLTF

abundance: few
j_gene: TRBJ1-4
d_gene: .
v_gene: TRBV6-5
CDR3nt: TGTGCCAGCAGCCTACTCAGGCAGTCTAATGAAAAACTGTTTTTT
CDR3aa: CASSLLRQSNEKLFF

abundance: .
j_gene: TRBJ1-6
d_gene: .
v_gene: TRBV5-1
CDR3nt: TGCGCCAGCAGCTTGCAAGGCCCTGATAATTCACCCCTCCACTTT
CDR3aa: CASSLQGPDNSPLHF

abundance: few
j_gene: TRBJ2-5
d_gene: .
v_gene: TRBV18
CDR3nt: TGTGCCAGCTCAGAGGTCAGGCAAGAGACCCAGTACTTC
CDR3aa: CASSEVRQETQYF

abundance: .
j_gene: TRBJ1-1
d_gene: .
v_gene: TRBV3-1
CDR3nt: TGTGCCAGCAGCCAAGATTTTTCCGGGACTGGAGCTTTCTTT
CDR3aa: CASSQDFSGTGAFF

abundance: .
j_gene: TRBJ2-5
d_gene: .
v_gene: TRBV7-2
CDR3nt: TGTGCCAGCAGCTCCCCAGGTCGGGAGACCCAGTACTTC
CDR3aa: CASSSPGRETQYF

abundance: .
j_gene: TRBJ2-3
d_gene: .
v_gene: TRBV7-9
CDR3nt: TGTGCCAGCAGCCTTGAACAGTACACAGATACGCAGTATTTT
CDR3aa: CASSLEQYTDTQYF

abundance: .
j_gene: TRBJ1-6
d_gene: TRBD1
v_gene: TRBV7-8
CDR3nt: TGTGCCAGCAGCCCGGGGACAGTTCATTCACCCCTCCACTTT
CDR3aa: CASSPGTVHSPLHF

abundance: .
j_gene: TRBJ1-1
d_gene: .
v_gene: TRBV6-5
CDR3nt: TGTGCCAGCAGTTACTCGAGGACGCGGACTGAAGCTTTCTTT
CDR3aa: CASSYSRTRTEAFF

abundance: .
j_gene: TRBJ2-6
d_gene: TRBD1
v_gene: TRBV4-3
CDR3nt: TGCGCCAGCAGCCAAGATGGGGACAGCACGGAAGGGGCCAACGTCCTGACTTTC
CDR3aa: CASSQDGDSTEGANVLTF

abundance: .
j_gene: TRBJ2-3
d_gene: .
v_gene: TRBV2
CDR3nt: TGTGCCAGCAGTGAAGGGAGGGCCCTAGATACGCAGTATTTT
CDR3aa: CASSEGRALDTQYF

abundance: .
j_gene: TRBJ1-1
d_gene: .
v_gene: TRBV7-9
CDR3nt: TGTGCCAGCAGCTTCGAGTCCCAGAACACTGAAGCTTTCTTT
CDR3aa: CASSFESQNTEAFF

abundance: .
j_gene: TRBJ2-2
d_gene: .
v_gene: TRBV11-2
CDR3nt: TGTGCCAGCAGCTTATTTAGGGGAGCCGGGGAGCTGTTTTTT
CDR3aa: CASSLFRGAGELFF

abundance: .
j_gene: TRBJ2-3
d_gene: .
v_gene: TRBV11-1
CDR3nt: TGTGCCAGCAGCTTAGAGGATCGCGGAGCGTCGGGTACAGATACGCAGTATTTT
CDR3aa: CASSLEDRGASGTDTQYF

abundance: few
j_gene: TRBJ1-1
d_gene: TRBD1
v_gene: TRBV7-9
CDR3nt: TGTGCCAGCAGTTCCGGACAGGGGGAGATGAACACTGAAGCTTTCTTT
CDR3aa: CASSSGQGEMNTEAFF

abundance: many
j_gene: TRBJ2-1
d_gene: TRBD1
v_gene: TRBV5-1
CDR3nt: TGCGCCAGCAGCCGGGACAGCTACAATGAGCAGTTCTTC
CDR3aa: CASSRDSYNEQFF

abundance: few
j_gene: TRBJ2-4
d_gene: .
v_gene: TRBV6-5
CDR3nt: TGTGCCAGCAGTTACTCGAAGGATGTATACATTCAGTACTTC
CDR3aa: CASSYSKDVYIQYF

abundance: .
j_gene: TRBJ2-1
d_gene: .
v_gene: TRBV20-1
CDR3nt: TGCAGTGTCGGGACCAACAATGAGCAGTTCTTC
CDR3aa: CSVGTNNEQFF

abundance: few
j_gene: TRBJ1-6
d_gene: TRBD1
v_gene: TRBV4-2
CDR3nt: TGTGCCAGCAGCCAGACCTCGGACAGGGACTTTTCCCTCCACTTT
CDR3aa: CASSQTSDRDFSLHF

abundance: few
j_gene: TRBJ2-7
d_gene: .
v_gene: TRBV6-2/TRBV6-3
CDR3nt: TGTGCCAGCAGTTTAAGGGATGGTTACGAGCAGTACTTC
CDR3aa: CASSLRDGYEQYF

abundance: .
j_gene: TRBJ2-7
d_gene: .
v_gene: TRBV5-1
CDR3nt: TGCGCCAGCAGCCCCGGAGGGATAGGATACGAGCAGTACTTC
CDR3aa: CASSPGGIGYEQYF

abundance: few
j_gene: TRBJ2-2
d_gene: .
v_gene: TRBV7-9
CDR3nt: TGTGCCAGCAGCATTGGGACGCTGACCGGGGAGCTGTTTTTT
CDR3aa: CASSIGTLTGELFF

abundance: few
j_gene: TRBJ1-2
d_gene: .
v_gene: TRBV4-1
CDR3nt: TGCGCCAGCAGCCCTCCGGGGGGGGGCGCGGATGGCTACACCTTC
CDR3aa: CASSPPGGGADGYTF

abundance: few
j_gene: TRBJ1-1
d_gene: .
v_gene: TRBV10-3
CDR3nt: TGTGCCATCAGTGAGTCTTATGGGGAGGAGTCAACTGAAGCTTTCTTT
CDR3aa: CAISESYGEESTEAFF

abundance: .
j_gene: TRBJ2-2
d_gene: .
v_gene: TRBV12-5
CDR3nt: TGTGCTAGTGGTTTGGTACTGCAGGGTACCGGGGAGCTGTTTTTT
CDR3aa: CASGLVLQGTGELFF

abundance: many
j_gene: TRBJ2-3
d_gene: TRBD2
v_gene: TRBV5-8
CDR3nt: TGTGCCAGCAGCTCCTCGGGAGGGCCCGAACGCACAGATACGCAGTATTTT
CDR3aa: CASSSSGGPERTDTQYF

abundance: many
j_gene: TRBJ2-1
d_gene: TRBD2
v_gene: TRBV5-1
CDR3nt: TGCGCCAGCAGCCAGCTTGGACTAGCGGGTGAGCAGTTCTTC
CDR3aa: CASSQLGLAGEQFF

abundance: .
j_gene: TRBJ1-3
d_gene: .
v_gene: TRBV7-2
CDR3nt: TGTGCCAGCAGCTTCCGGGCGTCGGGAAACACCATATATTTT
CDR3aa: CASSFRASGNTIYF